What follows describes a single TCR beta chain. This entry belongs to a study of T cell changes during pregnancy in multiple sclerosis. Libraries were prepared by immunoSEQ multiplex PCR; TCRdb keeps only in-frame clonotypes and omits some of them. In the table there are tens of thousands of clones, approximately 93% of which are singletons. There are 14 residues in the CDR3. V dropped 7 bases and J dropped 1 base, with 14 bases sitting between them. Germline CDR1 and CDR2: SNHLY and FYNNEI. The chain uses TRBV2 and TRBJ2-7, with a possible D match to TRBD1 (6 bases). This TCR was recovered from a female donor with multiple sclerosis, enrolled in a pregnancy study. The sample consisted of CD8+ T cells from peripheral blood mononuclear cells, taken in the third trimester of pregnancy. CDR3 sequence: CASKGQHGSYEQYF. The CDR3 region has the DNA TGTGCCAGCAAGGGACAACACGGATCCTACGAGCAGTACTTC.